This entry lists 8 T cell receptor beta chains sequenced from one sample in a study of blood T cell repertoires in COVID-19. The assay was immunoSEQ multiplex PCR, and TCRdb's table has in-frame clones only and misses some. The table shows over 150,000 clones, with over 75% occurring only once. Sequenced: peripheral blood. Source of these receptors: a man between 60 and 70 years old with COVID-19, enrolled during active disease.

The chain uses TRBV27 and TRBJ1-5; 10 positions match TRBD1. The germline V gene encodes CDR1 MNHEY and CDR2 SMNVEV (reference sequence). This CDR3 has 15 amino acids. Germline trimming cut 5 bases from V and 1 base from J; bases unmatched to any gene: 2. CDR3 loop: CASSPGQGSNQPQHF. The DNA of the CDR3 is TGTGCCAGCAGTCCGGGACAGGGGAGCAATCAGCCCCAGCATTTT.

The chain is built from TRBV19 and TRBJ1-1, with TRBD1 matching 11 bases. Germline trimming cut 2 bases from V and 1 base from J; bases unmatched to any gene: 15. The CDR3 is 20 amino acids. Germline values: CDR1 LNHDA, CDR2 SQIVND (reference sequence). CDR3 DNA: TGTGCCAGTAGTATAAGGACAGGGGGCGCGTCGCATGGACCGAACACTGAAGCTTTCTTT. This sequence encodes CASSIRTGGASHGPNTEAFF.

The chain links TRBV7-9 to TRBJ1-1; D not resolved. The germline V gene encodes CDR1 SEHNR and CDR2 FQNEAQ (reference sequence). With 7 bases removed from V and 6 bases from J, the gap between germline ends came to 12 bases. CDR3 size: 12 residues. This CDR3 reads CASTSLGAEAFF. CDR3 in DNA: TGTGCCAGCACTTCTCTGGGAGCTGAAGCTTTCTTT.

The chain recombines TRBV9 with TRBJ1-2; tentative D call: TRBD1 (6 bases). V was pared by 3 bases and J by 7 bases, with 7 bases between. The CDR3 has 11 residues. The germline gives CDR1 SGDLS, CDR2 YYNGEE. The CDR3 DNA is TGTGCCAGCAGCGGCAGGGGTGGCTACACCTTC. As protein: CASSGRGGYTF.

The V gene is TRBV28, the J gene TRBJ1-5, with TRBD1 identical over 9 bases. CDR1 is MDHEN, CDR2 SYDVKM, per germline. The CDR3 is 15 residues long. V shed 9 bases and J 4 bases; nucleotides not matched to a gene: 10. CDR3 sequence reads: CASSWGQGTNQPQHF. CDR3 sequence (DNA): TGTGCCAGTTCCTGGGGACAGGGAACTAATCAGCCCCAGCATTTT. The whole variable domain, filled in from reference TRBV28 and TRBJ1-5, reads DVKVTQSSRYLVKRTGEKVFLECVQDMDHENMFWYRQDPGLGLRLIYFSYDVKMKEKGDIPEGYSVSREKKERFSLILESASTNQTSMYLCASSWGQGTNQPQHFGDGTRLSIL.

The chain employs TRBV20-1 and TRBJ1-2; 7 bases line up with TRBD1. CDR1 and CDR2 from the germline V gene are DFQATT and SNEGSKA (reference sequence). The junction had 9 bases not matched to a gene; V was cut back by 3 bases and J by 2 bases. The CDR3 totals 15 residues. The CDR3 nucleotides read TGCAGTGCTAGTGGGACCTCGACAGGGAACTATGGCTACACCTTC. Encoded protein: CSASGTSTGNYGYTF.

The table lists this clone with a count of one. V gene TRBV6-5 combines with J gene TRBJ2-5, with 8 bases that match TRBD2. Germline lookup yields CDR1 MNHEY and CDR2 SVGAGI. V gave up 7 bases and J gave up 0 bases; unmatched junction bases: 4. The CDR3 loop spans 14 amino acids. The CDR3 region has the DNA TGTGCCAGCACGGGGGGGGGATACCAAGAGACCCAGTACTTC. Protein product: CASTGGGYQETQYF.

The chain couples TRBV28 to TRBJ2-1, with D possibly matching TRBD2 (7 bases). Germline V gives CDR1 MDHEN, CDR2 SYDVKM. Trimming shortened V by 8 bases and J by 7 bases, and 18 bases separated the two germline ends. The CDR3 length is 14 residues. The CDR3 spells CASGGASPFNEQFF. The CDR3 DNA reads as TGTGCCAGCGGGGGGGCTAGTCCATTTAATGAGCAGTTCTTC.